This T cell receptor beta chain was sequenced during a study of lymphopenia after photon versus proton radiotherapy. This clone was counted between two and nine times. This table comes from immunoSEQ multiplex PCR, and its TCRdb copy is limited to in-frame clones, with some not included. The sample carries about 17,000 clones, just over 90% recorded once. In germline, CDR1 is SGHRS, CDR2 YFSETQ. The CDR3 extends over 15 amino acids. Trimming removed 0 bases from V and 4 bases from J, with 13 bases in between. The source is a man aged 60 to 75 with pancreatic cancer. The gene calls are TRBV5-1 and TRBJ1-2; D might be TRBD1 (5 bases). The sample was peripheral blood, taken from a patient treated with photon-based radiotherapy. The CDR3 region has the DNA TGCGCCAGCAGCTTGGCTATGGGGGAGACCTATGGCTACACCTTC. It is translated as CASSLAMGETYGYTF.